A single sample gave rise to the 17 T cell receptor beta chains below, sequenced in a study of cytomegalovirus exposure and HLA in healthy donors. Primers for the PCR totalled 60 Vbeta and 13 Jbeta. TCRdb's copy holds only in-frame clones and misses some; the assay was immunoSEQ multiplex PCR. The sample holds under 75,000 clones. The source material was PBMCs. The receptor source for this set is a female donor in good health and CMV-seropositive.

J is TRBJ2-7 and V is TRBV20-1; 7 bases map to TRBD2. Per germline, CDR1 DFQATT and CDR2 SNEGSKA (reference sequence). The CDR3 has 11 amino acids. Trimming at V came to 7 bases and at J to 2 bases, leaving 2 bases not matched to a gene. The DNA of the CDR3 is TGCAGTGGCGGGAGAGCCTACGAGCAGTACTTC. As protein: CSGGRAYEQYF.

The chain has TRBV7-8 and TRBJ2-1; 7 bases align to TRBD2. There are 15 residues in the CDR3. The germline CDR1 and CDR2 sequences are SGHVS and FQNEAQ. The V gene end was trimmed by 1 base and the J gene end by 0 bases; junction bases not matched to a gene: 0. CDR3 loop: CASSLGGGSYNEQFF. The DNA of the CDR3 is TGTGCCAGCAGCTTAGGGGGGGGCTCCTACAATGAGCAGTTCTTC. Full variable domain (outside the CDR3, taken from reference TRBV7-8 and TRBJ2-1): GAGVSQSPRYKVAKRGQDVALRCDPISGHVSLFWYQQALGQGPEFLTYFQNEAQLDKSGLPSDRFFAERPEGSVSTLKIQRTQQEDSAVYLCASSLGGGSYNEQFFGPGTRLTVL.

The chain uses TRBV5-4 and TRBJ1-1; D is uncertain. V lost 7 bases and J 5 bases, leaving 15 bases between the germline ends. This CDR3 contains 13 residues. Germline CDR1 SGHNT, CDR2 YYREEE (reference sequence). This CDR3 is CASGHGPTTEAFF. The CDR3 DNA is TGTGCCAGCGGCCATGGGCCCACGACTGAAGCTTTCTTT.

The gene calls are TRBV10-3 and TRBJ1-5, with 7 bases matching TRBD1. V was clipped by 6 bases and J by 5 bases; unmatched bases: 7. From germline, CDR1 is ENHRY and CDR2 SYGVKD. The CDR3 totals 14 residues. The chain's CDR3 is CAISPTGADQPQHF. The DNA of the CDR3 is TGTGCCATCAGCCCCACAGGGGCGGATCAGCCCCAGCATTTT.

The V and J genes are TRBV7-9 and TRBJ1-2; D gene ambiguous. The germline CDR1 and CDR2 sequences are SEHNR and FQNEAQ (reference sequence). With 0 bases removed from V and 3 bases from J, the gap between germline ends came to 11 bases. CDR3 length: 15 residues. CDR3 bases: TGTGCCAGCAGCTTAGCGCGGGGTTGGGACTATGGCTACACCTTC. Translated: CASSLARGWDYGYTF.

V is TRBV19 and J is TRBJ1-2, with TRBD1 identical over 9 bases. The junction had 5 bases not matched to a gene; V was cut back by 6 bases and J by 3 bases. CDR3 length: 14 residues. CDR1 is LNHDA, CDR2 SQIVND, per germline (reference sequence). The CDR3 DNA is TGTGCCAGTAGCTGGACAGGGGAGGACTATGGCTACACCTTC. It encodes CASSWTGEDYGYTF.

V and J are TRBV28 and TRBJ2-1; 8 positions agree with TRBD1. This CDR3 is 15 amino acids long. CDR1 is MDHEN and CDR2 is SYDVKM in the germline V gene. V lost 5 bases, J lost 4 bases, and 7 bases stayed unmatched. DNA for the CDR3: TGTGCCAGCAGTAGAACAGGGGGGAATTACAATGAGCAGTTCTTC. The encoded protein is CASSRTGGNYNEQFF.

This rearrangement joins TRBV4-3 to TRBJ2-3, with TRBD2 identical over 8 bases. The CDR3 covers 17 residues. CDR1 LGHNA and CDR2 YSLEER come from the germline V gene. The junction had 12 bases not matched to a gene; V was cut back by 3 bases and J by 4 bases. This chain's CDR3 is CASSQSGASGGADTQYF. The CDR3 DNA follows: TGCGCCAGCAGCCAGTCCGGGGCGAGCGGGGGCGCAGATACGCAGTATTTT.

J is TRBJ1-1 and V is TRBV6-5; D perhaps matches TRBD1 (6 bases). The CDR3 runs to 13 residues. Between the trimmed V and J ends, which lost 6 bases and 6 bases, there was a span of 14 bases. In germline, CDR1 is MNHEY, CDR2 SVGAGI. The CDR3 region is CASSILTGSEAFF. CDR3 coding DNA: TGTGCCAGCAGCATCCTGACAGGTTCTGAAGCTTTCTTT.

The chain uses TRBV7-9 and TRBJ1-1; 11 bases fit TRBD1. The CDR3 spans 16 residues. The germline gives CDR1 SEHNR, CDR2 FQNEAQ (reference sequence). The junction had 5 bases not matched to a gene; V was cut back by 1 base and J by 4 bases. CDR3 in amino acids: CASSLGGQGGITEAFF. The CDR3 DNA sequence: TGTGCCAGCAGCTTAGGGGGACAGGGGGGCATCACTGAAGCTTTCTTT. The full variable domain, its missing parts supplied by reference TRBV7-9 and TRBJ1-1, is DTGVSQNPRHKITKRGQNVTFRCDPISEHNRLYWYRQTLGQGPEFLTYFQNEAQLEKSRLLSDRFSAERPKGSFSTLEIQRTEQGDSAMYLCASSLGGQGGITEAFFGQGTRLTVV.

This chain connects TRBV6-5 to TRBJ2-7; D is possibly TRBD1 (6 bases). The V and J ends lost 0 bases and 5 bases respectively, with 14 bases between them. Looked up from germline, CDR1 is MNHEY and CDR2 is SVGAGI. This CDR3 contains 15 residues. The CDR3 region is CASSYSDRSGDEQYF. The CDR3 DNA reads as TGTGCCAGCAGTTACTCCGACAGGTCGGGCGACGAGCAGTACTTC.

This chain uses TRBV30 with TRBJ2-4; D is possibly TRBD2 (5 bases). Trimming stripped 0 bases from V and 7 bases from J, with 13 bases between. CDR3 length equals 14 residues. The germline V gene encodes CDR1 GTSNPN and CDR2 SVGIG (reference sequence). The CDR3 nucleotides are TGTGCCTGGAGTGTAACGGGGATGGGGAACATTCAGTACTTC. Translation: CAWSVTGMGNIQYF.

The genes are TRBV6-5 and TRBJ1-6, with D unresolved. CDR3 length equals 14 residues. Germline V lookup: CDR1 MNHEY, CDR2 SVGAGI. Trimming cost V 0 bases and J 8 bases, with 8 bases left between them. The CDR3 loop is CASSYSKGDSPLHF. The CDR3 nucleotides are TGTGCCAGCAGTTACTCAAAGGGAGATTCACCCCTCCACTTT.

The chain recombines TRBV19 with TRBJ2-2, with D tentatively TRBD1 (5 bases). The V end was cut by 5 bases, the J end by 0 bases, with 13 bases between. The CDR3 is 16 residues long. Per germline, CDR1 LNHDA and CDR2 SQIVND (reference sequence). In nucleotides, the CDR3 is TGTGCCAGTAGTCCGGCGACAGAGACGAACACCGGGGAGCTGTTTTTT. Encoded protein: CASSPATETNTGELFF.

The chain is built from TRBV5-6 and TRBJ1-1, with 7 nucleotides matching TRBD1. With V trimmed by 6 bases and J by 1 base, 9 bases remained unmatched. CDR3 length: 15 amino acids. From germline, CDR1 is SGHDT and CDR2 YYEEEE. As DNA, the CDR3 is TGTGCCAGCAAGCCAGCCGGGACAGAGAACACTGAAGCTTTCTTT. Its protein is CASKPAGTENTEAFF.

The J gene is TRBJ2-7, the V gene TRBV5-1; TRBD1 matches 9 bases. V shed 4 bases and J 3 bases; nucleotides not matched to a gene: 8. This CDR3 comprises 15 residues. Germline V gene data show CDR1 as SGHRS and CDR2 as YFSETQ. CDR3 amino acids: CASSPGTGRFYEQYF. CDR3 in DNA: TGCGCCAGCAGCCCCGGGACAGGGAGATTCTACGAGCAGTACTTC.

CDR3 coding DNA: TGTGCCACCAGCTCCCGGGACAGGGGGGAAGAGACCCAGTACTTC. Encoded protein: CATSSRDRGEETQYF. This rearrangement joins TRBV15 to TRBJ2-5, with 11 bases aligning to TRBD1. Germline CDR1 and CDR2: LNHNV and YYDKDF (reference sequence). V lost 5 bases to trimming and J lost 3 bases; unmatched junction nucleotides: 5. This CDR3 is 15 amino acids long.